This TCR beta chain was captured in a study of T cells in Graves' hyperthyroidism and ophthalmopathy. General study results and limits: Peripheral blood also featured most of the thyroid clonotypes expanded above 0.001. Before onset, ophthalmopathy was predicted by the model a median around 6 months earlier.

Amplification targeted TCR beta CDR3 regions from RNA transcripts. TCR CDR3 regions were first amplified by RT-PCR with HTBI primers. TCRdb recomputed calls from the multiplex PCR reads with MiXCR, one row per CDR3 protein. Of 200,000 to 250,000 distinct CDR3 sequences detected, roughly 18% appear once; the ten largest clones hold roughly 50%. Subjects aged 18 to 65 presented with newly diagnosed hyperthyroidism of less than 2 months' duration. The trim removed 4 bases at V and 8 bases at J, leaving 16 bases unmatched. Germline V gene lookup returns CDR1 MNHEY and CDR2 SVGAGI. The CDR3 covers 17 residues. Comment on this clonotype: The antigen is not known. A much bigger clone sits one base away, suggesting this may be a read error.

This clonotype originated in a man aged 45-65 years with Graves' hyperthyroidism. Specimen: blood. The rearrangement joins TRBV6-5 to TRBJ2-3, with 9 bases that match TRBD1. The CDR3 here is CASSSFSWDRAQGTQYF. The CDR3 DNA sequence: TGTGCCAGCAGTTCTTTTTCCTGGGACAGGGCGCAGGGTACGCAGTATTTT.